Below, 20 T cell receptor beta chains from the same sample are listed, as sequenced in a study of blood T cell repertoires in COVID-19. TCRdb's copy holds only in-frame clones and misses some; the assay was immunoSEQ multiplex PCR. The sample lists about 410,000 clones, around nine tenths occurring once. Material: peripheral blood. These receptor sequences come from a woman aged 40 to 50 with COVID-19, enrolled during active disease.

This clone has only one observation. CDR3 DNA: TGTGCCAGCAGTTTAATGGGGGGGTCGACTGAAGCTTTCTTT. Translated, it gives CASSLMGGSTEAFF. The chain links TRBV27 to TRBJ1-1; TRBD1 is a possible D gene (5 bases). Germline V gene lookup returns CDR1 MNHEY and CDR2 SMNVEV (reference sequence). CDR3 size: 14 residues. V lost 2 bases to trimming and J lost 5 bases, with 12 bases between them.

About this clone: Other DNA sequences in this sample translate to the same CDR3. CDR3 nucleotide sequence: TGTGCCAGCAGCTTAGGACAGGAATATGGCTACACCTTC. Its translation: CASSLGQEYGYTF. The rearrangement uses TRBV7-2 and TRBJ1-2; D possibly corresponds to TRBD1 (6 bases). From germline, CDR1 is SGHTA and CDR2 FQGNSA. Trimming removed 1 base from V and 5 bases from J, with 8 bases in between. CDR3 length: 13 amino acids.

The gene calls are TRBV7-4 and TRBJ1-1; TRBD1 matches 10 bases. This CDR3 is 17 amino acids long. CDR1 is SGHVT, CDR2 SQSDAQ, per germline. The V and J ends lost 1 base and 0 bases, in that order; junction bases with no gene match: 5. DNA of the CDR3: TGTGCCAGCAGCTTAGAACGGACAGGGGGTATGAACACTGAAGCTTTCTTT. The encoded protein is CASSLERTGGMNTEAFF.

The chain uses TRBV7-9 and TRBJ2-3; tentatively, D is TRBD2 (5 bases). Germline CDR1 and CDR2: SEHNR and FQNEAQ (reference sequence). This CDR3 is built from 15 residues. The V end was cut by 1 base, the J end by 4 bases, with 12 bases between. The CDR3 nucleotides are TGTGCCAGCAGCTTAGGGGGAGACTTCTCAGATACGCAGTATTTT. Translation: CASSLGGDFSDTQYF.

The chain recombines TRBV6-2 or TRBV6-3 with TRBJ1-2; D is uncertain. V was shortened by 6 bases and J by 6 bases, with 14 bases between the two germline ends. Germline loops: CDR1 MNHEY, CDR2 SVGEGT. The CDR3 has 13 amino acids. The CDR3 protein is CASSLGSLDGYTF. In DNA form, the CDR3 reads TGTGCCAGCAGCCTCGGGTCCCTGGATGGCTACACCTTC.

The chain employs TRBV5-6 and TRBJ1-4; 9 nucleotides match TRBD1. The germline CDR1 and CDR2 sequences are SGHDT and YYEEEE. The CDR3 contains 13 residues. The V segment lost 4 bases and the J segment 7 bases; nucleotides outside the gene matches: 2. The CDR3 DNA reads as TGTGCCAGCAGCCGGGACAGGGTTGAAAAACTGTTTTTT. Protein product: CASSRDRVEKLFF.

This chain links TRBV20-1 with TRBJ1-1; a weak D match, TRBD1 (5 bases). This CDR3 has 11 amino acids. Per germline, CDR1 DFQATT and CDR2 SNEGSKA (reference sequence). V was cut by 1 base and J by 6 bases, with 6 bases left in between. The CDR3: CSARVRAEAFF. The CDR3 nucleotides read TGCAGTGCTAGAGTCAGGGCTGAAGCTTTCTTT.

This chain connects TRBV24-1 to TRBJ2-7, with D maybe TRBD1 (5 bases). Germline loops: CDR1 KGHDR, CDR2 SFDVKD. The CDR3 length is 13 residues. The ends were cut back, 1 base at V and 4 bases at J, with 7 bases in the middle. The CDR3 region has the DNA TGTGCCACCAGTGATTTTGCAGGGTACGAGCAGTACTTC. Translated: CATSDFAGYEQYF.

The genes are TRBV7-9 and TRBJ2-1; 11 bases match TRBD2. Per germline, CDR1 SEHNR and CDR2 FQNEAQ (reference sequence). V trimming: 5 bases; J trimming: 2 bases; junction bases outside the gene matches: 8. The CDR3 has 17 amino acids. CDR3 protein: CASSELAGGSPYNEQFF. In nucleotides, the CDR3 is TGTGCCAGCAGCGAGCTAGCGGGGGGCTCGCCCTACAATGAGCAGTTCTTC.

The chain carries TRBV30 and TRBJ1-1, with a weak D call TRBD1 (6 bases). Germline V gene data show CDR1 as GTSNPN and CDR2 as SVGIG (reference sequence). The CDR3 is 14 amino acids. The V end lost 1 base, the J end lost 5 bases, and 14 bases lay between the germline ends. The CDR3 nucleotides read TGTGCCTGGAGTGGGGGGCTACGGCGAACTGAAGCTTTCTTT. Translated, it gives CAWSGGLRRTEAFF.

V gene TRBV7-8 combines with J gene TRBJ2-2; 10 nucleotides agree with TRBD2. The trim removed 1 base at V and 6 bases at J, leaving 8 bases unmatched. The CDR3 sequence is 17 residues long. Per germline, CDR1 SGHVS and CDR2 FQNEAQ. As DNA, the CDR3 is TGTGCCAGCAGCTTAGTTATTAGCGGGGGGCCAGCCGGGGAGCTGTTTTTT. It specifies CASSLVISGGPAGELFF.

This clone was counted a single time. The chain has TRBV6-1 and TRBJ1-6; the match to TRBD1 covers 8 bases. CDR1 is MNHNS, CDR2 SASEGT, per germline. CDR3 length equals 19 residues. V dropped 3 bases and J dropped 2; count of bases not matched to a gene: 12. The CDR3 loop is CASSDDGQGIRTYNSPLHF. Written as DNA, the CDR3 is TGTGCCAGCAGTGACGACGGACAGGGTATTAGGACCTATAATTCACCCCTCCACTTT.

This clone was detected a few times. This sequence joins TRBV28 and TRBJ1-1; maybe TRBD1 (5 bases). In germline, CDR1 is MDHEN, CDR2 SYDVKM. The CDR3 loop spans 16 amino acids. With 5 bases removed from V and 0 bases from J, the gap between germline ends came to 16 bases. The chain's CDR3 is CASSLTEGRVNTEAFF. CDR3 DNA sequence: TGTGCCAGCAGTCTAACAGAGGGGAGGGTGAACACTGAAGCTTTCTTT.

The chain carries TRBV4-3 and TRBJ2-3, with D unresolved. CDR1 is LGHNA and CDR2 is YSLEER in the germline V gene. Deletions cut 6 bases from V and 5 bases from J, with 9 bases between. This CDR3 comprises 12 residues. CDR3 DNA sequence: TGCGCCAGCAGGGATTCGGGAGATACGCAGTATTTT. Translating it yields CASRDSGDTQYF.

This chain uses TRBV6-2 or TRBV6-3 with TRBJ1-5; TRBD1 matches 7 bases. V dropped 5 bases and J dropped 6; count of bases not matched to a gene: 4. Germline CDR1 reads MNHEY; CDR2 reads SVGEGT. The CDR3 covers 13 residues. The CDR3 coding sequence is TGTGCCAGCAGTCGACAGGGAGGTCAGCCCCAGCATTTT. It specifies CASSRQGGQPQHF.

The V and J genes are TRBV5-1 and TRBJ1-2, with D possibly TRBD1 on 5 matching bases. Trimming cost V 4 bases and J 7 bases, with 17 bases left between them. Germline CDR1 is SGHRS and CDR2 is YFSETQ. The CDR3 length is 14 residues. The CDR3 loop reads CASSQGTGLSGYTF. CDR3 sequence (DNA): TGCGCCAGCAGCCAGGGTACAGGCTTGAGTGGCTACACCTTC.

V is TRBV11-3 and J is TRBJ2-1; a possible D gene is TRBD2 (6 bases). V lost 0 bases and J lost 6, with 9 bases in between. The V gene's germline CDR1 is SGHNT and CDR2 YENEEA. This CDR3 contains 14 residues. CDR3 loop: CASSLDLGGNEQFF. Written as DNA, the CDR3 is TGTGCCAGCAGCTTAGATCTCGGGGGCAATGAGCAGTTCTTC.

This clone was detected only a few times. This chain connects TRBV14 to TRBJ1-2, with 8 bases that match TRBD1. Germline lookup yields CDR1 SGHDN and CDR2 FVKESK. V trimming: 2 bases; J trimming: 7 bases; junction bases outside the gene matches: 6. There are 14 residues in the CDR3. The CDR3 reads CASSQRSGGLGYTF. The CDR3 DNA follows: TGTGCCAGCAGCCAACGGTCAGGGGGCCTTGGCTACACCTTC.

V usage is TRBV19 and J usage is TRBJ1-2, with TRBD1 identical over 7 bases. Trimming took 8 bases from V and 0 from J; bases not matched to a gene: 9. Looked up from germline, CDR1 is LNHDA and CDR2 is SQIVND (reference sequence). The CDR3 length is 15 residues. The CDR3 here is CASYTGTATNYGYTF. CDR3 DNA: TGTGCCAGTTATACCGGGACAGCCACTAACTATGGCTACACCTTC.

CDR3 residues: CASSSPRTSRPGVYEQYF. The CDR3 nucleotides read TGTGCCAGTAGCTCCCCTAGGACTAGCAGGCCGGGGGTCTACGAGCAGTACTTC. The rearrangement uses TRBV19 and TRBJ2-7, with 8 bases lining up with TRBD2. V lost 6 bases and J lost 3; bases outside the gene matches: 19. Looked up from germline, CDR1 is LNHDA and CDR2 is SQIVND (reference sequence). The length of the CDR3 is 18 residues.